Here is one T cell receptor beta chain with its context. The entry originates in a study of blood T cell repertoires in COVID-19. Study in general: Researchers got acute and convalescent COVID-19 samples from the United States, Italy and Spain. PBMCs, B-cell-depleted T cells, or T cells were the source of the cDNA or gDNA that made up the material.

Per the authors' pipeline: Scientists estimated how many nucleated cells there were by amplifying reference gene primers. Sequencing was performed with immunoSEQ multiplex PCR; in TCRdb, only in-frame clones are kept and a portion is missing. V, J and clone size derive from that table, while D and trimming were established from the DNA sequence. The data show roughly 250,000 clones, with under 90% seen just once and just under 3% held by the top ten. V lost 0 bases and J lost 8; bases outside the gene matches: 8. Germline CDR1 and CDR2: SGHTA and FQGNSA. The CDR3 totals 17 residues. V and J are TRBV7-2 and TRBJ2-3, with TRBD2 matching 13 bases. This TCR derives from a woman in her fifties or sixties with active or convalescent COVID-19. The source material was peripheral blood. CDR3 protein: CASSLATSGGPGGTQYF. For the CDR3, the DNA is TGTGCCAGCAGCTTAGCGACTAGCGGGGGGCCAGGGGGTACGCAGTATTTT.